The 23 T cell receptor beta chains given below trace back to one sample, sequenced in a study of tumor and adjacent non-tumor tissue in lung cancer. The template was RNA from unsorted bulk tissue. TCRbeta libraries were built with three rounds of nested PCR, modified from ARM-PCR. TCRdb ran MiXCR on the multiplex PCR reads and lists one entry per CDR3 protein. Among 75,000 to 95,000 distinct CDR3 sequences listed, 55% to 80% were seen once. The sequencing sample was made of lung tumor tissue. The receptors shown here come from a woman in her thirties or forties with non-small cell lung cancer.

About this clonotype: At one end the junction does not follow the germline gene, possibly because of a read error. The chain combines TRBV11-2 with TRBJ2-4; 7 bases align to TRBD2. The germline V gene has CDR1 SGHAT and CDR2 FQNNGV. This CDR3 comprises 16 residues. The CDR3 nucleotides are TGTGCCAGCAGCCCGGGGCGGGAGTTGGCCATAAACTTTCAGTACTTC. It encodes CASSPGRELAINFQYF.

As for this clonotype: It is likely a read error, because the conserved phenylalanine at the end of the CDR3 is missing. V and J are TRBV6-5 and TRBJ1-2; 7 bases match TRBD1. J was trimmed by 8 bases and V by 6 bases; bases with no gene match: 12. The CDR3 has 14 residues. Germline CDR1 reads MNHEY; CDR2 reads SVGAGI. The CDR3 here is CASSSRLQGRGYTL. The CDR3 nucleotides are TGTGCCAGCAGCTCTAGACTACAGGGGAGAGGCTACACCCTC.

A word on this clonotype: This clone may be a read error of a much larger clone one base away. This rearrangement joins TRBV5-1 to TRBJ2-7; 8 positions match TRBD1. CDR1 is SGHRS and CDR2 is YFSETQ in the germline V gene. The CDR3 is made up of 16 amino acids. The CDR3 DNA reads as TGCGTCAGCAGCAGGGTGACCGGGACAGGCCTCGAGGAGCAGTACTTC. It is translated as CVSSRVTGTGLEEQYF.

This sequence joins TRBV24-1 and TRBJ2-3; D may be TRBD1 or TRBD2 (7 bases each). Trimming pared 5 bases from V and 8 bases from J, leaving 16 bases between. The germline V gene encodes CDR1 KGHDR and CDR2 SFDVKD. The CDR3 covers 14 residues. The CDR3 nucleotides read TGTGCCACCAGTGTGAACGCAGGGGGGGCTACGCAGTATTTT. Translated, it gives CATSVNAGGATQYF.

This clonotype is labeled large. The V call is TRBV11-2, the J call TRBJ2-4; D uncertain. The V and J ends lost 5 bases and 4 bases respectively, with 12 bases between them. The germline V gene has CDR1 SGHAT and CDR2 FQNNGV. The CDR3 contains 14 residues. CDR3 region: CASSLTGSKNIQYF. Written as DNA, the CDR3 is TGTGCCAGCAGCCTCACGGGCAGTAAAAACATTCAGTACTTC.

For this clonotype: Relative to the germline gene, one junction end is altered; a read error may explain this. The V gene is TRBV11-2, the J gene TRBJ2-3; D possibly corresponds to TRBD1 (5 bases). The J call may be incorrect, as the DNA end agrees better with TRBJ1-5. The CDR3 consists of 12 residues. Looked up from germline, CDR1 is SGHAT and CDR2 is FQNNGV. CDR3: CTSSPDTDMQHF. The CDR3 DNA is TGTACCAGCAGCCCGGACACAGATATGCAGCATTTT.

A note on this clonotype: This may be a read error: a much more frequent sequence differs by one nucleotide. The chain recombines TRBV7-9 with TRBJ1-5; 8 positions agree with TRBD1. Per the germline V gene, CDR1 is SEHNR and CDR2 is FQNEAQ (reference sequence). Germline trimming cut 5 bases from V and 9 bases from J; bases unmatched to any gene: 12. CDR3 length equals 15 residues. As DNA, the CDR3 is TGTGCCAGCAGCATGAGACAGGGGCGATCTTCGCCCCAGCATTTT. Residues: CASSMRQGRSSPQHF. The complete variable domain, with remaining parts taken from reference TRBV7-9 and TRBJ1-5, reads DTGVSQNPRHKITKRGQNVTFRCDPISEHNRLYWYRQTLGQGPEFLTYFQNEAQLEKSRLLSDRFSAERPKGSFSTLEIQRTEQGDSAMYLCASSMRQGRSSPQHFGDGTRLSIL.

The genes are TRBV6-5 and TRBJ1-1, with TRBD1 matching 7 bases. The CDR3 covers 12 residues. Germline assignment: CDR1 MNHEY and CDR2 SVGAGI. CDR3 in amino acids: CGGSQGEHEAFF. Here the CDR3 DNA reads TGTGGCGGCAGTCAGGGGGAACATGAAGCTTTCTTT.

Many counts were recorded for this clonotype. The V call is TRBV4-1, the J call TRBJ2-1; D perhaps matches TRBD2 (6 bases). The CDR3 consists of 11 residues. V lost 8 bases and J lost 7, with 9 bases in between. Germline V lookup: CDR1 MGHRA, CDR2 YSYEKL. The CDR3 is CASYAGNEQFF. The CDR3 DNA reads as TGCGCCAGCTATGCGGGGAATGAGCAGTTCTTC.

As for this clonotype: This may be a read error: a much more frequent sequence differs by one nucleotide. The chain employs TRBV5-6 and TRBJ2-6, with D perhaps TRBD1 (5 bases). CDR3 length: 13 residues. Germline lookup yields CDR1 SGHDT and CDR2 YYEEEE. Trimming pared 3 bases from V and 8 bases from J, leaving 9 bases between. In nucleotides, the CDR3 is TGTGCCAGCAGCTCGGCAGGGTCCAACGTCCTGACTTTC. It codes for CASSSAGSNVLTF.

This clonotype was observed many times. The chain joins TRBV6-1 to TRBJ1-1, with a tentative D call TRBD1 (6 bases). This CDR3 comprises 17 residues. The V end was cut by 6 bases, the J end by 2 bases, with 22 bases between. CDR1 is MNHNS, CDR2 SASEGT, per germline. CDR3 loop: CASRRGSTWGGNTEAFF. The CDR3 DNA follows: TGTGCCAGCAGGAGGGGGAGTACCTGGGGCGGCAACACTGAAGCTTTCTTT.

To note about this clonotype: One base away lies a much larger clone, so this may be a sequencing read error. The chain has TRBV7-8 and TRBJ1-2, with TRBD1 matching over 8 bases. The germline V gene has CDR1 SGHVS and CDR2 FQNEAQ. Germline trimming cut 6 bases from V and 4 bases from J; bases unmatched to any gene: 4. The CDR3 totals 13 residues. The CDR3 here is CASSRTGRYGYTF. DNA of the CDR3: TGTGCCAGCAGTCGGACAGGGCGCTATGGCTACACCTTC.

V and J are TRBV6-1 and TRBJ2-7; possibly TRBD2 for D (5 bases). Germline values: CDR1 MNHNS, CDR2 SASEGT. This CDR3 has 15 residues. The CDR3 nucleotides read TGTGCCAGCAGTGACCACCGGGGTGGCAACTCCGAGCAGTACGTT. This sequence encodes CASSDHRGGNSEQYV.

This clonotype has just one count. A junction boundary mismatches the germline segment, possibly from a read error. The rearrangement joins TRBV10-1 to TRBJ2-5; D is unresolved. This CDR3 is built from 14 residues. Germline assignment: CDR1 WNHNN and CDR2 SYGVQD (reference sequence). CDR3 coding DNA: TGCGCCAACAGTGAGTCTGGATGGGAAGAGACTCAGTACTTC. Its translation is CANSESGWEETQYF.

Turning to this clonotype: A read error may explain this, as a much larger clone is one base away. V and J are TRBV20-1 and TRBJ2-3, with D tentatively TRBD2 (5 bases). This CDR3 is built from 16 residues. Germline CDR1 DFQATT, CDR2 SNEGSKA (reference sequence). CDR3 bases: TGCAGTGCTAGCGACAATAGGCGAGATAGCGCAGATAGGCAGTATTTT. Its translation is CSASDNRRDSADRQYF.

The genes are TRBV6-6 and TRBJ2-7; D perhaps matches TRBD2 (6 bases). Trimming pared 5 bases from V and 3 bases from J, leaving 17 bases between. The CDR3 spans 15 residues. Germline V gene lookup returns CDR1 MNHNY and CDR2 SVGAGI (reference sequence). CDR3 sequence: CASSETEGLYYEQYF. CDR3 bases: TGTGCCAGCAGTGAAACGGAGGGGCTCTACTACGAGCAGTACTTC.

This clonotype was found many times. The V gene is TRBV12-3 or TRBV12-4, the J gene TRBJ1-5; 8 bases are shared with TRBD1. Trimming at V came to 6 bases and at J to 6 bases, leaving 13 bases not matched to a gene. CDR3 length: 16 residues. This CDR3 reads CASSSNQGAMGQPQHF. CDR3 DNA sequence: TGTGCCAGCAGCTCCAACCAGGGGGCAATGGGTCAGCCCCAGCATTTT.

For this clonotype: A read error may be the cause here, since a much bigger clone is one base away. J is TRBJ2-7 and V is TRBV20-1, with D perhaps matching TRBD1 (6 bases). The germline V and J ends were trimmed by 6 bases and 4 bases, with 16 bases remaining between them. The CDR3 spans 13 residues. Germline V gives CDR1 DFQATT, CDR2 SNEGSKA (reference sequence). The chain's CDR3 is CSAGLGARYEQYF. The CDR3 coding sequence is TGCAGTGCAGGACTGGGGGCTAGGTACGAGCAGTACTTC.

This rearrangement joins TRBV11-1 to TRBJ1-1; D gene unclear. Germline CDR1 and CDR2: SGHAT and FQDESV (reference sequence). The CDR3 runs 11 residues. Trimming removed 7 bases at V and 12 bases at J, with 15 bases between. The CDR3 is CASNSNTETFF. CDR3 bases: TGTGCCAGCAACTCGAACACTGAGACTTTCTTT.

This clonotype is judged medium-sized. The chain uses TRBV12-3 or TRBV12-4 and TRBJ2-5, with 7 bases fitting TRBD2. V shed 1 base, J shed 5 bases, and the junction held 10 bases outside the gene matches. This CDR3 comprises 16 residues. DNA of the CDR3: TGTGCCAGCAGTTTAGGGCTAGCGGTCGGGGGGGAGACCCAGTACTTC. This gives the protein CASSLGLAVGGETQYF.

Details on this clonotype: A junction boundary mismatches the germline segment, possibly from a read error. V and J are TRBV5-1 and TRBJ2-1, with TRBD1 identical over 9 bases. This CDR3 comprises 16 residues. Germline loops: CDR1 SGHRS, CDR2 YFSETQ. CDR3 residues: CASRLATDRGDNGQLF. The DNA for the CDR3 is TGCGCCAGCAGATTGGCCACGGACAGGGGAGACAATGGGCAGTTATTC.

About this clonotype: The missing conserved phenylalanine or tryptophan at the end of this CDR3 makes a read error likely. The V gene is TRBV11-1, the J gene TRBJ1-1; TRBD1 aligns across 7 bases. Germline lookup yields CDR1 SGHAT and CDR2 FQDESV (reference sequence). There are 15 residues in the CDR3. Written as DNA, the CDR3 is TGTGACACCACTCATACCGGGACAGTGAGAACTGAAGCTTTCGTT. It codes for CDTTHTGTVRTEAFV.

In its sample, this clonotype was seen a few times. V usage is TRBV5-1 and J usage is TRBJ2-1, with TRBD2 matching over 7 bases. The V gene's germline CDR1 is SGHRS and CDR2 YFSETQ. There are 15 residues in the CDR3. After removal of 0 bases from V and 3 bases from J, the junction contained 3 bases not matched to a gene. Here the CDR3 reads CASSLGEGHYNEQFF. Here the CDR3 DNA reads TGCGCCAGCAGCTTGGGGGAGGGCCACTACAATGAGCAGTTCTTC.